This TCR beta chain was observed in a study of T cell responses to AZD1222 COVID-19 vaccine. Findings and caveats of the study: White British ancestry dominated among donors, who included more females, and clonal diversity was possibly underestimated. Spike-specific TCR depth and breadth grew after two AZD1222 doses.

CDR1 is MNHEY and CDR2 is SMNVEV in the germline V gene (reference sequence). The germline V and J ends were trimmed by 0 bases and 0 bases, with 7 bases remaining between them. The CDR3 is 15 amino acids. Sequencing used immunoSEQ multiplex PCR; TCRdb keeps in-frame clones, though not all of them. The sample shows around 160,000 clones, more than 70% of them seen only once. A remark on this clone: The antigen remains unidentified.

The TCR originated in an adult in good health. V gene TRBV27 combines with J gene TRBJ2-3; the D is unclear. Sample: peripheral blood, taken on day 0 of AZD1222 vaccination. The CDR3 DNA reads TGTGCCAGCAGTTTATCAGTGGGTAGCACAGATACGCAGTATTTT. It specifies CASSLSVGSTDTQYF.